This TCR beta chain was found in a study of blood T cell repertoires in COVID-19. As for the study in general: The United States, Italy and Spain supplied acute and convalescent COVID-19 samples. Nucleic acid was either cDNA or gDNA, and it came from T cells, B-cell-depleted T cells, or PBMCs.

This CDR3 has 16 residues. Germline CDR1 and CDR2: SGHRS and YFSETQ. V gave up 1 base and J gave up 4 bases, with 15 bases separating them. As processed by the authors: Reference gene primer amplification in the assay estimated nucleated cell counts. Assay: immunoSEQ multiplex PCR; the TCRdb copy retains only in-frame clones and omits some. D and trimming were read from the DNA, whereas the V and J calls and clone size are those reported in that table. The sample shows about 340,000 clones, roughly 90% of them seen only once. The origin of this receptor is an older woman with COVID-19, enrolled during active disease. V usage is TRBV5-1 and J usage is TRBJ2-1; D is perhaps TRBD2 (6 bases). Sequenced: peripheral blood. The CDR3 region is CASSLSGSGGYNEQFF. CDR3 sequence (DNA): TGCGCCAGCAGCTTGTCGGGGTCTGGAGGGTACAATGAGCAGTTCTTC.